This TCR beta chain is drawn from a study of T cells in Graves' hyperthyroidism and ophthalmopathy. Study context: The blood sample was taken at first diagnosis, before treatment began.

TCR beta CDR3 region amplification was performed from RNA transcripts. The study used the HTBI primer set for a first-round RT-PCR of the TCR CDR3. TCRdb re-called the multiplex PCR reads with MiXCR, one entry per CDR3 protein. The profile covers 350,000 to 450,000 distinct CDR3 sequences, with over 11% appearing a single time and 25% to 30% taken by the ten largest. The CDR3 spans 16 residues. CDR1 is MNHNS, CDR2 SASEGT, per germline. The J segment lost 3 bases and the V segment lost 3 bases, leaving 7 bases of the junction unmatched. This clonotype came up many times. Uncontrolled infection, other autoimmune disease, pregnancy or lactation barred patients from enrollment. The PBMCs were sourced from fresh peripheral blood (more than 9 ml).

The genes are TRBV6-1 and TRBJ1-5, with 8 bases lining up with TRBD1. The source is a man aged 50 or older with Graves' ophthalmopathy. What was sequenced was blood. The DNA for the CDR3 is TGTGCCAGCAGTGACTCCGGACAGGGCAACAATCAGCCCCAGCATTTT. It specifies CASSDSGQGNNQPQHF.